This entry describes one T cell receptor beta chain. This entry belongs to a study of T cell changes during pregnancy in multiple sclerosis. Sequencing used immunoSEQ multiplex PCR; TCRdb keeps in-frame clones, though not all of them. The table includes roughly 40,000 clones, 80% to 95% detected once. The CDR3 spans 12 residues. Germline CDR1 reads SGHVS; CDR2 reads FNYEAQ. V was shortened by 5 bases and J by 0 bases, with 5 bases between the two germline ends. This material consisted of CD4+ T cells from peripheral blood mononuclear cells, taken in the third trimester of pregnancy. This chain connects TRBV7-6 to TRBJ2-7; no clear D gene. The clonotype comes from a female donor with multiple sclerosis, enrolled in a pregnancy study. Written as DNA, the CDR3 is TGTGCCAGCAGCCCCAGCTCCTACGAGCAGTACTTC. This codes for CASSPSSYEQYF.